This T cell receptor (beta chain) was sequenced for a study of tumor-infiltrating lymphocytes in primary liver carcinoma. Study-level background: Yields of productive TCRbeta reads ranged from roughly 3.65 to 7.13 million per sample and were similar across tissue types. General observations from the study: Among top clones, only about 7-25% appeared in all five tumor regions. Blood fell significantly below tumors in its top-250-clone fraction (p = 0.039).

Germline V gene data show CDR1 as SGHRS and CDR2 as YFSETQ. The CDR3 consists of 14 residues. Extraction of RNA together with DNA used roughly 18-32 mg of unsorted bulk tissue. Every tumor yielded five separate sampled regions. A remark on this clonotype: What it binds is unknown. A much larger clone lies one base from this, so it may be a read error.

Starting from approximately 0.45 ug of total RNA, TCR beta cDNA was produced with a primer in the constant region. Construction of TCR beta libraries relied on three successive nested multiplex PCR rounds employing slightly modified ARM-PCR. PCR rounds one and two used TRBV1-TRBV30 forward primers with a C-beta reverse primer for 10 cycles each. TCRdb reprocessed the multiplex PCR reads via MiXCR and lists one record per CDR3 protein. The table records 40,000 to 55,000 distinct CDR3 sequences, around 64% of them present only once. The sequence was collected from a middle-aged man with primary liver carcinoma and hepatitis B virus infection. The sequencing input was liver tumor tissue from sampling region 5. Subset given: tumor region T5, tumor centre. The rearrangement uses TRBV5-1 and TRBJ1-2, with a tentative D call TRBD1 (5 bases). The CDR3 coding sequence is TGCGCCAGGAGCTTGGGAGGGGACAACTATGGCTACACCTTC. Translation: CARSLGGDNYGYTF.